Detailed here is one T cell receptor beta chain. Antigen: not known. This sample is part of a study of T-cell memory formation after mild COVID-19. General observations from the study: Most CD4+ clones that shrank were in CM and EM, while CD8+ ones turned up in EMRA.

The CDR3 length is 15 residues. J lost 3 bases, V lost 8 bases, and 9 bases had no gene match. The germline V gene encodes CDR1 SGHTA and CDR2 FQGNSA. In TCRdb, the 5' RACE reads were re-called with MiXCR into one record per CDR3 protein. The sample lists fewer than 500,000 distinct CDR3 sequences, 20% to 30% occurring once. The material sequenced was PBMCs or a T cell subset sorted from them (not recorded which). The TCR originated in an adult woman who had mild COVID-19 (a few samples of this study predate the infection). Cell type and time point are not known. The V and J genes are TRBV7-2 and TRBJ2-7; TRBD1 agrees at 11 bases. The CDR3 here is CASGESGTGGYEQYF. As DNA, the CDR3 is TGTGCCAGCGGGGAATCAGGGACAGGGGGCTACGAGCAGTACTTC.